This TCR beta chain was recorded in a study of cytomegalovirus exposure and HLA in healthy donors. In the PCR, 60 Vbeta and 13 Jbeta primers were used. The data were produced by immunoSEQ multiplex PCR, yet TCRdb's version contains in-frame clones alone and is incomplete. Here the sample spans 85,000 to 90,000 clones, around four fifths being singletons. As for the donors, each was a healthy bone marrow donor. This TCR was sampled from a man aged 30 to 39 in good health and CMV-seropositive. Source material: PBMCs.

The CDR3 DNA reads as TGTGCCAGCAGCTTAGTCGGGGGTACTGGAAACACCATATATTTT. Amino acid sequence: CASSLVGGTGNTIYF. This chain connects TRBV7-8 to TRBJ1-3; the D gene is possibly TRBD1 (5 bases). Germline CDR1 and CDR2: SGHVS and FQNEAQ. The CDR3 extends over 15 amino acids. V was cut by 1 base and J by 2 bases, with 9 bases left in between.